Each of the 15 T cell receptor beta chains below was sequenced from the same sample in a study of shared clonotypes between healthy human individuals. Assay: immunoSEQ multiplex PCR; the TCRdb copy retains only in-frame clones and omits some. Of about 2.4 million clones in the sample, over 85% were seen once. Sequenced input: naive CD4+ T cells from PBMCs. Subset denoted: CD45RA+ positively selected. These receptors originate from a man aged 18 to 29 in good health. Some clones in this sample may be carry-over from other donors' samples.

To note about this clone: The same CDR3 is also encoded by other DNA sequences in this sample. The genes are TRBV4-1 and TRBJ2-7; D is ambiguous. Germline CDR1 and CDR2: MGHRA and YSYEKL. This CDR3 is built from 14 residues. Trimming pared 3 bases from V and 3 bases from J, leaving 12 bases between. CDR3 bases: TGCGCCAGCAGCCAGGTCCCCCGTGACTACGAGCAGTACTTC. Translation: CASSQVPRDYEQYF.

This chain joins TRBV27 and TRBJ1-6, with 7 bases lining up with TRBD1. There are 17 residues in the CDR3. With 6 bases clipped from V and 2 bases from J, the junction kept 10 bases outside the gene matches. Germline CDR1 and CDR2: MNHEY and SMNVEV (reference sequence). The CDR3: CASSTRTTGTYNSPLHF. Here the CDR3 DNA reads TGTGCCAGCAGCACCCGAACGACAGGGACCTATAATTCACCCCTCCACTTT.

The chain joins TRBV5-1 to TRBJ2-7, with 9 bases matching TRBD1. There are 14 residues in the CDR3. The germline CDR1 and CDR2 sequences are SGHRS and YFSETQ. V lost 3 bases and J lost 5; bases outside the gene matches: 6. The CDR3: CASSSGQGRNEQYF. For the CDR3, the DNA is TGCGCCAGCAGCTCCGGACAGGGGCGGAACGAGCAGTACTTC.

CDR3 amino acids: CASGTATGANEQFF. CDR3 DNA: TGTGCTAGTGGCACTGCGACAGGGGCCAATGAGCAGTTCTTC. The V gene is TRBV12-5, the J gene TRBJ2-1, with TRBD1 matching over 8 bases. With 6 bases clipped from V and 6 bases from J, the junction kept 7 bases outside the gene matches. The CDR3 consists of 14 residues. CDR1 and CDR2 (germline): LGHNT, FRNRAP.

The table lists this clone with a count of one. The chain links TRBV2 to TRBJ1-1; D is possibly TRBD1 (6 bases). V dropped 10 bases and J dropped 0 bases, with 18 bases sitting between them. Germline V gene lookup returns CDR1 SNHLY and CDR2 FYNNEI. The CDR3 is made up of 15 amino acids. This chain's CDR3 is CATTPGGGVNTEAFF. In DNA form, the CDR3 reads TGTGCCACCACTCCAGGTGGGGGCGTGAACACTGAAGCTTTCTTT.

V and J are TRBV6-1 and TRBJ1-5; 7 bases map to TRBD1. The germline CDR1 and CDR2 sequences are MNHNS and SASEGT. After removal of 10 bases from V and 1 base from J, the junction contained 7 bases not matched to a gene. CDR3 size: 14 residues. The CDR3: CATYYRGSNQPQHF. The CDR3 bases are TGTGCCACCTATTACAGGGGCAGCAATCAGCCCCAGCATTTT.

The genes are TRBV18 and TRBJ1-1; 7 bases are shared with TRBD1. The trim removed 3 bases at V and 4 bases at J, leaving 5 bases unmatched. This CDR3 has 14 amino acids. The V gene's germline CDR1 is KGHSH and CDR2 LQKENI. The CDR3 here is CASSPGTVITEAFF. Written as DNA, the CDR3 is TGTGCCAGCTCACCGGGGACAGTGATCACTGAAGCTTTCTTT.

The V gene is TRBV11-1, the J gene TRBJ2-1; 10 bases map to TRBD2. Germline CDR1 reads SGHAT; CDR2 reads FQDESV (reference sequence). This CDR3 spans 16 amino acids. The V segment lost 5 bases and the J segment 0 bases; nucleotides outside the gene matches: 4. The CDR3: CASSPLAGSSYNEQFF. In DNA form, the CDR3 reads TGTGCCAGCAGCCCACTAGCGGGGAGCTCCTACAATGAGCAGTTCTTC.

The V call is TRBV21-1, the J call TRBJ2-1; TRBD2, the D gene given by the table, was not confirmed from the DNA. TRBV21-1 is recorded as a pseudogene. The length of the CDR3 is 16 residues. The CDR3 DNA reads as TGTGCCAGCAGCAGAGTGACTAGCGGGAGAGGTGATGAGCAGTTCTTC. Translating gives CASSRVTSGRGDEQFF.

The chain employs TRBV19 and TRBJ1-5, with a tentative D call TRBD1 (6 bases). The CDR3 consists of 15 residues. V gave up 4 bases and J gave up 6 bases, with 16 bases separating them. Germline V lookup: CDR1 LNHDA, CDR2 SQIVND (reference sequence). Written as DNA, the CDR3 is TGTGCCAGTAGTACACAGGGAACTGGGAGTCAGCCCCAGCATTTT. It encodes CASSTQGTGSQPQHF.

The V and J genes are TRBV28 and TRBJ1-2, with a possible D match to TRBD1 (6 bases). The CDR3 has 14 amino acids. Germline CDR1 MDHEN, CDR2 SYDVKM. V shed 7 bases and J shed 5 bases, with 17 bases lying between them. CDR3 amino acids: CASTTNDRIYGYTF. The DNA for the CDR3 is TGTGCCAGCACCACCAACGACAGGATTTATGGCTACACCTTC.

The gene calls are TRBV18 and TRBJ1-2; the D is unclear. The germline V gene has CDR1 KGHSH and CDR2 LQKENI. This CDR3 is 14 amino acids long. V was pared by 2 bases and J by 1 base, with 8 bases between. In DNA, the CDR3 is TGTGCCAGCTCACCAGCCGTCATTAACTATGGCTACACCTTC. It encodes CASSPAVINYGYTF.

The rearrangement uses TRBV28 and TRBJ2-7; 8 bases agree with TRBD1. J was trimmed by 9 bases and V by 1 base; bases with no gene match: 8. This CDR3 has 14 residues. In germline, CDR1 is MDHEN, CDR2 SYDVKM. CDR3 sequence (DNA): TGTGCCAGCAGTTTATCTCCGGCCGGACAGGGGCAGTACTTC. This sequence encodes CASSLSPAGQGQYF. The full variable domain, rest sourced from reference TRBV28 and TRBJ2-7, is DVKVTQSSRYLVKRTGEKVFLECVQDMDHENMFWYRQDPGLGLRLIYFSYDVKMKEKGDIPEGYSVSREKKERFSLILESASTNQTSMYLCASSLSPAGQGQYFGPGTRLTVT.

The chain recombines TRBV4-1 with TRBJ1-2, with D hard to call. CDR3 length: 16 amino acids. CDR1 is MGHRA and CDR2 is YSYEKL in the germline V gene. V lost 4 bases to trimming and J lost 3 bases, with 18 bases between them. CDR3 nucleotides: TGCGCCAGCAGCCCTCCCGGGAGGGCAGCCGACTATGGCTACACCTTC. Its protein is CASSPPGRAADYGYTF.

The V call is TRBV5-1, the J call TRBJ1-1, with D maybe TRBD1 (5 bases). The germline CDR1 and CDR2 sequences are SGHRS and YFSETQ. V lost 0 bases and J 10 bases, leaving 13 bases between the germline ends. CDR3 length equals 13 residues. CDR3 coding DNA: TGCGCCAGCAGCTTGGCCCCGGGGGGAATAGCTTTCTTT. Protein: CASSLAPGGIAFF.